A single sample is the source of the 32 T cell receptor beta chains below, sequenced in a study of shared clonotypes between healthy human individuals. Sequencing used immunoSEQ multiplex PCR; TCRdb keeps in-frame clones, though not all of them. The data show 1 million to 1.2 million clones, 77% seen once. Material: memory CD4+ T cells from PBMCs. Indicated subset: CD45RA-negative fraction. The source of these receptors is a man younger than 30 in good health. Some clones in this sample may be carry-over from other donors' samples.

The chain couples TRBV11-3 to TRBJ2-1; TRBD2 agrees at 7 bases. This CDR3 is built from 14 residues. With 5 bases clipped from V and 8 bases from J, the junction kept 9 bases outside the gene matches. Germline-derived CDR1 and CDR2 are SGHNT and YENEEA. Here the CDR3 reads CASSPRDRGDEQFF. DNA of the CDR3: TGTGCCAGCAGCCCTCGGGACCGGGGGGATGAGCAGTTCTTC.

The V gene is TRBV5-1, the J gene TRBJ1-1; D may be TRBD1 (6 bases). Germline loops: CDR1 SGHRS, CDR2 YFSETQ. Trimming shortened V by 5 bases and J by 4 bases, and 12 bases separated the two germline ends. This CDR3 comprises 13 residues. Written as DNA, the CDR3 is TGCGCCAGCAGGAGTGCAGGGGCCACTGAAGCTTTCTTT. Residues: CASRSAGATEAFF.

This clone has more than one count but fewer than ten. The genes are TRBV18 and TRBJ2-7, with TRBD1 matching 7 bases. The CDR3 is 13 amino acids. CDR1 and CDR2 from the germline V gene are KGHSH and LQKENI. The junction had 4 bases not matched to a gene; V was cut back by 6 bases and J by 2 bases. The CDR3 region is CASSGQSTYEQYF. CDR3 DNA: TGTGCCAGCTCGGGACAGTCAACCTACGAGCAGTACTTC.

The genes are TRBV4-2 and TRBJ2-1; 12 nucleotides line up with TRBD2. The CDR3 has 16 residues. Per the germline V gene, CDR1 is LGHNA and CDR2 is YNFKEQ. Trimming at V came to 2 bases and at J to 9 bases, leaving 8 bases not matched to a gene. CDR3 nucleotide sequence: TGTGCCAGCAGCCAATCTGAGACTAGCGGGAGTGGTGAGCAGTTCTTC. Residues: CASSQSETSGSGEQFF.

The count of this clone is one. V gene TRBV13 combines with J gene TRBJ2-1; 12 nucleotides agree with TRBD2. The CDR3 sequence is 16 residues long. The junction had 9 bases not matched to a gene; V was cut back by 5 bases and J by 7 bases. Germline V gene data show CDR1 as PRHDT and CDR2 as FYEKMQ (reference sequence). For the CDR3, the DNA is TGTGCCAGCAGCCGTCGGACTAGCGGGACCCTGAATGAGCAGTTCTTC. Residues: CASSRRTSGTLNEQFF.

The chain uses TRBV28 and TRBJ1-2; 9 positions agree with TRBD1. The CDR3 extends over 16 amino acids. V shed 8 bases and J 7 bases; nucleotides not matched to a gene: 17. The germline V gene encodes CDR1 MDHEN and CDR2 SYDVKM. As DNA, the CDR3 is TGTGCCAGCGGGTTCCTCATAGGACAGGGGAAGGCTGGCTACACCTTC. Translated: CASGFLIGQGKAGYTF.

V is TRBV2 and J is TRBJ2-2; the match to TRBD1 covers 7 bases. The CDR3 length is 15 residues. The ends lost 7 bases at V and 6 bases at J; junction bases unmatched: 11. Germline V lookup: CDR1 SNHLY, CDR2 FYNNEI. The CDR3 nucleotides are TGTGCCAGCACCAGACAGGGCGGAGGTGCCGGGGAGCTGTTTTTT. Protein product: CASTRQGGGAGELFF. The full variable domain, in which reference TRBV2 and TRBJ2-2 provide the parts outside the CDR3, is EPEVTQTPSHQVTQMGQEVILRCVPISNHLYFYWYRQILGQKVEFLVSFYNNEISEKSEIFDDQFSVERPDGSNFTLKIRSTKLEDSAMYFCASTRQGGGAGELFFGEGSRLTVL.

The CDR3 DNA is TGCGCCAGCAGCCACCCGGGGCCCCGAGTCGGTCAGCCCCAGCATTTT. Residues: CASSHPGPRVGQPQHF. This chain uses TRBV4-1 with TRBJ1-5; possibly TRBD1 for D (5 bases). The CDR3 sequence is 16 residues long. Germline CDR1 reads MGHRA; CDR2 reads YSYEKL. The V gene lost 3 bases and the J gene lost 6 bases, with 18 bases spanning the gap.

The chain employs TRBV5-4 and TRBJ2-1; 10 nucleotides line up with TRBD2. This CDR3 is built from 15 residues. With 0 bases clipped from V and 7 bases from J, the junction kept 4 bases outside the gene matches. Germline V lookup: CDR1 SGHNT, CDR2 YYREEE (reference sequence). Here the CDR3 DNA reads TGTGCCAGCAGCTTGGGGGCTAGCGGGGGTAATGAGCAGTTCTTC. It yields the protein CASSLGASGGNEQFF.

CDR3 coding DNA: TGCGCCAGCAGGCTTCTAGCGGCCAAAAACATTCAGTACTTC. This gives the protein CASRLLAAKNIQYF. The rearrangement uses TRBV5-1 and TRBJ2-4; weak D call: TRBD2 (6 bases). V lost 5 bases and J lost 1, with 10 bases in between. Germline V lookup: CDR1 SGHRS, CDR2 YFSETQ. The CDR3 extends over 14 amino acids.

The chain carries TRBV27 and TRBJ2-2; perhaps TRBD2 as D (6 bases). From germline, CDR1 is MNHEY and CDR2 SMNVEV (reference sequence). V lost 7 bases, J lost 5 bases, and 17 bases lay in between. This CDR3 region has 15 residues. For the CDR3, the DNA is TGTGCCAGCACGGCGTTCCGGGGAGGAACCGGGGAGCTGTTTTTT. Translated, it gives CASTAFRGGTGELFF.

The chain links TRBV5-1 to TRBJ2-5, with D uncertain. With 2 bases removed from V and 5 bases from J, the gap between germline ends came to 13 bases. The CDR3 is 14 residues long. The germline CDR1 and CDR2 sequences are SGHRS and YFSETQ. The CDR3 coding sequence is TGCGCCAGCAGCTTCCTAACGATGTGGGAGACCCAGTACTTC. Protein: CASSFLTMWETQYF.

The CDR3 DNA sequence: TGTGCCAGCAGCCCGGCTAGAAACACCGGGGAGCTGTTTTTT. Translating it yields CASSPARNTGELFF. The chain links TRBV7-3 to TRBJ2-2, with D uncertain. The CDR3 loop spans 14 amino acids. Trimming removed 5 bases from V and 2 bases from J, with 9 bases in between. CDR1 is SGHTA, CDR2 FQGTGA, per germline.

The rearrangement links TRBV7-8 to TRBJ1-1; D perhaps matches TRBD1 (6 bases). CDR1 SGHVS and CDR2 FQNEAQ come from the germline V gene. Between the trimmed V and J ends, which lost 1 base and 0 bases, there was a span of 12 bases. This CDR3 spans 16 amino acids. CDR3 sequence reads: CASSLGGGQMNTEAFF. The CDR3 coding sequence is TGTGCCAGCAGCTTAGGTGGGGGCCAAATGAACACTGAAGCTTTCTTT.

This clone appeared a single time. CDR3 nucleotide sequence: TGTGCCAGCAGCCTAGCTGCGGGAGGCTTGTACGAGCAGTACTTC. Its translation: CASSLAAGGLYEQYF. This chain joins TRBV5-4 and TRBJ2-7; 8 bases line up with TRBD2. V shed 4 bases and J 4 bases; nucleotides not matched to a gene: 10. Germline CDR1 is SGHNT and CDR2 is YYREEE (reference sequence). The CDR3 is made up of 15 amino acids.

The genes are TRBV5-1 and TRBJ1-3, with D tentatively TRBD1 (5 bases). V was pared by 3 bases and J by 2 bases, with 18 bases between. Germline CDR1 SGHRS, CDR2 YFSETQ. The CDR3 contains 17 residues. The CDR3 DNA sequence: TGCGCCAGCAGCTCGAGGGTTTGGAGGGGCCCTGGAAACACCATATATTTT. It is translated as CASSSRVWRGPGNTIYF. The full variable domain, rest sourced from reference TRBV5-1 and TRBJ1-3, is KAGVTQTPRYLIKTRGQQVTLSCSPISGHRSVSWYQQTPGQGLQFLFEYFSETQRNKGNFPGRFSGRQFSNSRSEMNVSTLELGDSALYLCASSSRVWRGPGNTIYFGEGSWLTVV.

The V gene is TRBV7-2, the J gene TRBJ2-1; D gene unclear. The CDR3 has 14 amino acids. Germline CDR1 SGHTA, CDR2 FQGNSA. Trimming removed 4 bases from V and 3 bases from J, with 10 bases in between. DNA for the CDR3: TGTGCCAGCAGCTATGGTGGTAGCTACAATGAGCAGTTCTTC. This codes for CASSYGGSYNEQFF.

This chain joins TRBV28 and TRBJ1-5, with 9 bases identical to TRBD1. CDR1 and CDR2 (germline): MDHEN, SYDVKM. The CDR3 extends over 17 amino acids. Unmatched junction bases numbered 14, after V lost 4 bases and J lost 7 bases. The CDR3 loop is CASSSAGTGGRSQPQHF. The CDR3 nucleotides read TGTGCCAGCAGTTCCGCCGGTACAGGGGGCAGGAGCCAGCCCCAGCATTTT.

This clone was seen just once. At the DNA level, this CDR3 is encoded by other sequences in the same sample as well. The rearrangement uses TRBV28 and TRBJ2-7; D call uncertain. The CDR3 contains 12 residues. The V gene lost 8 bases and the J gene lost 2 bases, with 10 bases spanning the gap. The germline V gene encodes CDR1 MDHEN and CDR2 SYDVKM. The CDR3 reads CASSSSAYEQYF. In nucleotides, the CDR3 is TGTGCCAGCTCTTCCTCTGCCTACGAGCAGTACTTC.

This sequence joins TRBV7-2 and TRBJ1-2; TRBD1 might be the D (5 bases). CDR1 is SGHTA, CDR2 FQGNSA, per germline. The CDR3 contains 14 residues. V shed 5 bases and J shed 6 bases, with 16 bases lying between them. The CDR3 DNA follows: TGTGCCAGCAGCCCGATGGCGGGGGAGCATGGCTACACCTTC. Its protein is CASSPMAGEHGYTF.

This clone was counted once. The chain carries TRBV30 and TRBJ2-7, with D perhaps given as TRBD1 or TRBD2 (5 bases each). This CDR3 spans 13 amino acids. Germline V lookup: CDR1 GTSNPN, CDR2 SVGIG (reference sequence). Trimming removed 3 bases from V and 3 bases from J, with 12 bases in between. The CDR3 DNA reads TGTGCCTGGAGCCGGGGCCTAAACTACGAGCAGTACTTC. This translates into CAWSRGLNYEQYF.

On this clone itself: The same CDR3 can be traced to other DNA sequences in this sample. The chain recombines TRBV15 with TRBJ2-7; D possibly corresponds to TRBD2 (5 bases). The germline V and J ends were trimmed by 0 bases and 1 base, with 10 bases remaining between them. CDR1 is LNHNV, CDR2 YYDKDF, per germline (reference sequence). The CDR3 has 15 amino acids. CDR3 sequence (DNA): TGTGCCACCAGCAGAGAAGGTACGGGGTCCTACGAGCAGTACTTC. Translation: CATSREGTGSYEQYF.

V gene TRBV29-1 combines with J gene TRBJ2-5; 8 bases fit TRBD1. CDR3 length: 15 amino acids. The V segment lost 6 bases and the J segment 7 bases; nucleotides outside the gene matches: 16. From germline, CDR1 is SQVTM and CDR2 ANQGSEA. CDR3 coding DNA: TGCAGCGTGGACACAGGACAGGGCAAACGGACGACCCAGTACTTC. This encodes CSVDTGQGKRTTQYF.

This clone came up a few times. DNA for the CDR3: TGTGCCAGCAGCTTAAGGAGTCAGGCCGGGAACACTGAAGCTTTCTTT. Protein: CASSLRSQAGNTEAFF. This chain uses TRBV7-9 with TRBJ1-1, with D unresolved. The CDR3 contains 16 residues. CDR1 SEHNR and CDR2 FQNEAQ come from the germline V gene (reference sequence). Trimming removed 2 bases from V and 1 base from J, with 14 bases in between.

The sample holds a few counts of this clone. The chain has TRBV28 and TRBJ2-3; 10 bases match TRBD2. V lost 3 bases, J lost 7 bases, and 10 bases stayed unmatched. The CDR3 spans 16 residues. CDR1 MDHEN and CDR2 SYDVKM come from the germline V gene. The CDR3 nucleotides read TGTGCCAGCAGTTTGGGGCTAGCGGGAGTATATCATACGCAGTATTTT. This gives the protein CASSLGLAGVYHTQYF.

This clone was seen a handful of times. J is TRBJ2-7 and V is TRBV10-3; no reliable D call. V was cut by 6 bases and J by 2 bases, with 5 bases left in between. Germline V gene sequence: CDR1 ENHRY, CDR2 SYGVKD. The CDR3 is 11 amino acids. In DNA form, the CDR3 reads TGTGCCATCAGAGAGGCCTACGAGCAGTACTTC. It yields the protein CAIREAYEQYF.

The rearrangement uses TRBV28 and TRBJ1-4, with D possibly TRBD1 on 5 matching bases. CDR3 length: 15 residues. Deletions cut 6 bases from V and 4 bases from J, with 15 bases between. Germline loops: CDR1 MDHEN, CDR2 SYDVKM. CDR3 nucleotides: TGTGCCAGCAGCCGTCGAGGGGACTATAATGAAAAACTGTTTTTT. This translates into CASSRRGDYNEKLFF.

V and J are TRBV5-1 and TRBJ2-1, with 9 bases matching TRBD2. The CDR3 is 16 residues long. The trim removed 4 bases at V and 10 bases at J, leaving 15 bases unmatched. Germline V gene sequence: CDR1 SGHRS, CDR2 YFSETQ. The CDR3 protein is CASSPRAAGGGTEQFF. CDR3 bases: TGCGCCAGCAGCCCCCGGGCTGCGGGGGGGGGTACGGAGCAGTTCTTC.

The rearrangement uses TRBV29-1 and TRBJ1-5; 11 positions match TRBD1. Per the germline V gene, CDR1 is SQVTM and CDR2 is ANQGSEA. V gave up 7 bases and J gave up 0 bases; unmatched junction bases: 17. The CDR3 extends over 19 amino acids. The CDR3 loop reads CSALVPGQGGRYSNQPQHF. The CDR3 region has the DNA TGCAGCGCCCTGGTCCCGGGACAGGGGGGCCGATATAGCAATCAGCCCCAGCATTTT. Supplemented by reference TRBV29-1 and TRBJ1-5, the full variable domain reads SAVISQKPSRDICQRGTSLTIQCQVDSQVTMMFWYRQQPGQSLTLIATANQGSEATYESGFVIDKFPISRPNLTFSTLTVSNMSPEDSSIYLCSALVPGQGGRYSNQPQHFGDGTRLSIL.

The chain couples TRBV21-1 to TRBJ2-7. TRBV21-1 is a pseudogene locus. The CDR3 runs 16 residues. CDR3 region: CASSTPEGERTHEQYF. The CDR3 DNA reads TGTGCCAGCAGCACTCCGGAGGGGGAACGGACGCACGAGCAGTACTTC.

The rearrangement joins TRBV28 to TRBJ2-7; 8 nucleotides agree with TRBD1. The trim removed 4 bases at V and 4 bases at J, leaving 9 bases unmatched. CDR3 length: 15 amino acids. Germline loops: CDR1 MDHEN, CDR2 SYDVKM. The CDR3 is CASSSRSDRVYEQYF. DNA of the CDR3: TGTGCCAGCAGTTCTCGCTCGGACAGGGTGTACGAGCAGTACTTC. The full variable domain, with the rest looked up from reference TRBV28 and TRBJ2-7, is DVKVTQSSRYLVKRTGEKVFLECVQDMDHENMFWYRQDPGLGLRLIYFSYDVKMKEKGDIPEGYSVSREKKERFSLILESASTNQTSMYLCASSSRSDRVYEQYFGPGTRLTVT.

Points on this clone: Additional DNA sequences in this sample encode the identical CDR3. The chain has TRBV28 and TRBJ1-5; D perhaps matches TRBD1 (5 bases). The germline V gene has CDR1 MDHEN and CDR2 SYDVKM. This CDR3 region has 13 residues. V was cut by 6 bases and J by 6 bases, with 12 bases left in between. Here the CDR3 reads CASSLLRGQPQHF. In DNA, the CDR3 is TGTGCCAGCAGCCTCCTGAGGGGTCAGCCCCAGCATTTT.